This passage covers 24 T cell receptor beta chains from one sample sequenced in a study of cytomegalovirus exposure and HLA in healthy donors. It was with 60 Vbeta and 13 Jbeta primers that the PCR ran. The data were produced by immunoSEQ multiplex PCR, yet TCRdb's version contains in-frame clones alone and is incomplete. The sample includes about 300,000 clones, roughly 90% of them seen just once. The sample taken for sequencing was PBMCs. The receptors stem from a man in his forties or fifties in good health and CMV-seropositive.

The rearrangement links TRBV11-2 to TRBJ1-2, with a tentative D call TRBD1 (6 bases). The CDR3 length is 16 residues. With 5 bases removed from V and 4 bases from J, the gap between germline ends came to 20 bases. The germline V gene encodes CDR1 SGHAT and CDR2 FQNNGV. The CDR3 loop is CASSPGDINSGYGYTF. In nucleotides, the CDR3 is TGTGCCAGCAGCCCTGGGGACATCAACAGCGGCTATGGCTACACCTTC.

The sample holds a few counts of this clone. The chain employs TRBV5-4 and TRBJ1-5, with D uncertain. Germline V CDR1 and CDR2: SGHNT, YYREEE (reference sequence). Trimming shortened V by 4 bases and J by 3 bases, and 5 bases separated the two germline ends. CDR3 length: 12 residues. CDR3 nucleotides: TGTGCCAGCAGCGTACTCAATCAGCCCCAGCATTTT. Its protein is CASSVLNQPQHF.

This sequence joins TRBV7-6 and TRBJ2-7; possibly TRBD1 for D (5 bases). The CDR3 covers 13 residues. CDR1 SGHVS and CDR2 FNYEAQ come from the germline V gene. Trimming pared 7 bases from V and 6 bases from J, leaving 16 bases between. CDR3 nucleotide sequence: TGTGCCAGCATTCCTGACAGCCTTTCCGAGCAGTACTTC. This sequence encodes CASIPDSLSEQYF.

This chain links TRBV19 with TRBJ2-3; the D is unclear. This CDR3 has 13 residues. CDR1 is LNHDA and CDR2 is SQIVND in the germline V gene (reference sequence). The V gene lost 3 bases and the J gene lost 5 bases, with 9 bases spanning the gap. Written as DNA, the CDR3 is TGTGCCAGTAGTATGTCAGGTGGAGATACGCAGTATTTT. It translates to CASSMSGGDTQYF. Based on the CDR3 plus reference TRBV19 and TRBJ2-3, the full variable domain is DGGITQSPKYLFRKEGQNVTLSCEQNLNHDAMYWYRQDPGQGLRLIYYSQIVNDFQKGDIAEGYSVSREKKESFPLTVTSAQKNPTAFYLCASSMSGGDTQYFGPGTRLTVL.

The V call is TRBV9, the J call TRBJ2-1, with 7 bases fitting TRBD1. Germline V gives CDR1 SGDLS, CDR2 YYNGEE. This CDR3 is built from 13 residues. The ends lost 3 bases at V and 8 bases at J; junction bases unmatched: 5. CDR3 region: CASSGGTADEQFF. DNA for the CDR3: TGTGCCAGCAGCGGTGGGACAGCCGATGAGCAGTTCTTC.

The chain has TRBV5-6 and TRBJ2-5, with D perhaps matching TRBD1 (5 bases). Judging by the DNA end, TRBJ2-7 fits better; the J call may be wrong. The CDR3 runs to 12 residues. Germline V gene data show CDR1 as SGHDT and CDR2 as YYEEEE. CDR3 coding DNA: TGTGCCAGCAGCTTTGGGGCATACGAGCAGTACTTC. It is translated as CASSFGAYEQYF.

This clone showed up just a few times. The J gene is TRBJ1-5, the V gene TRBV19; TRBD1 agrees at 7 bases. CDR1 and CDR2 (germline): LNHDA, SQIVND (reference sequence). J was trimmed by 0 bases and V by 7 bases; bases with no gene match: 6. The CDR3 consists of 15 residues. This chain's CDR3 is CASNPTGYSNQPQHF. The CDR3 DNA reads as TGTGCCAGTAACCCGACAGGGTATAGCAATCAGCCCCAGCATTTT. The full variable domain, its missing parts supplied by reference TRBV19 and TRBJ1-5, is DGGITQSPKYLFRKEGQNVTLSCEQNLNHDAMYWYRQDPGQGLRLIYYSQIVNDFQKGDIAEGYSVSREKKESFPLTVTSAQKNPTAFYLCASNPTGYSNQPQHFGDGTRLSIL.

This clone came up once. The chain couples TRBV7-3 to TRBJ2-1, with TRBD2 identical over 15 bases. Trimming took 5 bases from V and 6 from J; bases not matched to a gene: 5. The CDR3 length is 16 residues. Germline lookup yields CDR1 SGHTA and CDR2 FQGTGA. The CDR3 reads CASSPGLAGGGNEQFF. CDR3 DNA sequence: TGTGCCAGCAGCCCGGGACTAGCGGGAGGAGGCAATGAGCAGTTCTTC.

The chain combines TRBV7-2 with TRBJ2-7; maybe TRBD2 (6 bases). Germline assignment: CDR1 SGHTA and CDR2 FQGNSA. This CDR3 has 13 amino acids. The V end was cut by 8 bases, the J end by 6 bases, with 17 bases between. CDR3 nucleotide sequence: TGTGCCAGCTCCTCTCTCCTAGCGAGCGAGCAGTACTTC. Amino acids: CASSSLLASEQYF.

The V and J genes are TRBV7-9 and TRBJ1-4, with TRBD1 as a possible D gene (5 bases). CDR1 and CDR2 from the germline V gene are SEHNR and FQNEAQ (reference sequence). V lost 5 bases to trimming and J lost 2 bases, with 15 bases between them. The CDR3 is 16 amino acids. CDR3 DNA: TGTGCCAGCAGCCCTATCGGGGGTCGTACTAATGAAAAACTGTTTTTT. It yields the protein CASSPIGGRTNEKLFF.

V usage is TRBV5-8 and J usage is TRBJ2-4; D is possibly TRBD1 (7 bases). The CDR3 consists of 13 residues. The V end lost 3 bases, the J end lost 8 bases, and 12 bases lay between the germline ends. Germline V gene data show CDR1 as SGHTS and CDR2 as YDEGEE. In DNA, the CDR3 is TGTGCCAGCAGCTGGCAGGGGGGTGACATTCAGTACTTC. This sequence encodes CASSWQGGDIQYF.

The chain links TRBV6-6 to TRBJ2-7; the D gene is possibly TRBD2 (5 bases). This CDR3 has 14 residues. Trimming shortened V by 2 bases and J by 1 base, and 9 bases separated the two germline ends. In germline, CDR1 is MNHNY, CDR2 SVGAGI (reference sequence). The CDR3 DNA sequence: TGTGCCAGCAGTTACGCGGGCGGATCCTACGAGCAGTACTTC. It translates to CASSYAGGSYEQYF.

J is TRBJ2-7 and V is TRBV29-1, with 9 bases fitting TRBD1. V trimming: 6 bases; J trimming: 0 bases; junction bases outside the gene matches: 3. The CDR3 has 13 amino acids. The germline V gene encodes CDR1 SQVTM and CDR2 ANQGSEA. As DNA, the CDR3 is TGCAGCGTCCGGGACAGGGACTCCTACGAGCAGTACTTC. Amino acids: CSVRDRDSYEQYF.

The chain couples TRBV5-1 to TRBJ2-2; D is undetermined. Germline values: CDR1 SGHRS, CDR2 YFSETQ. The germline V and J ends were trimmed by 0 bases and 7 bases, with 4 bases remaining between them. This CDR3 is 12 amino acids long. DNA of the CDR3: TGCGCCAGCAGCTTGGGGAGCGGGGAGCTGTTTTTT. It codes for CASSLGSGELFF.

V usage is TRBV29-1 and J usage is TRBJ2-7; TRBD2 agrees at 7 bases. Germline loops: CDR1 SQVTM, CDR2 ANQGSEA. The V gene end was trimmed by 6 bases and the J gene end by 3 bases; junction bases not matched to a gene: 11. This CDR3 is 14 amino acids long. CDR3 loop: CSVSSGMSRYEQYF. In DNA form, the CDR3 reads TGCAGCGTCTCAAGCGGGATGAGTCGCTACGAGCAGTACTTC.

This chain connects TRBV19 to TRBJ2-7; D may be TRBD1 (6 bases). This CDR3 is built from 15 residues. V lost 3 bases, J lost 4 bases, and 16 bases lay in between. CDR1 is LNHDA and CDR2 is SQIVND in the germline V gene (reference sequence). Here the CDR3 reads CASSIAGAGSYEQYF. Here the CDR3 DNA reads TGTGCCAGTAGTATTGCAGGGGCCGGTTCTTACGAGCAGTACTTC.

This chain uses TRBV2 with TRBJ2-1; 12 nucleotides agree with TRBD2. CDR1 SNHLY and CDR2 FYNNEI come from the germline V gene. The J segment lost 2 bases and the V segment lost 6 bases, leaving 2 bases of the junction unmatched. This CDR3 is 15 amino acids long. The CDR3 DNA reads TGTGCCAGCAGGAGGACTAGCGGGGCCTACAATGAGCAGTTCTTC. Protein product: CASRRTSGAYNEQFF.

The rearrangement uses TRBV28 and TRBJ2-5; 12 positions match TRBD1. Germline assignment: CDR1 MDHEN and CDR2 SYDVKM. The CDR3 totals 13 residues. J lost 5 bases, V lost 10 bases, and 5 bases had no gene match. The CDR3 DNA follows: TGTGCCACCGGGACAGGGGGCGCGGAGACCCAGTACTTC. This translates into CATGTGGAETQYF.

CDR3 residues: CASSFSTDTQYF. CDR3 nucleotides: TGTGCCAGCAGCTTTTCGACAGATACGCAGTATTTT. The chain couples TRBV7-9 to TRBJ2-3; D not resolved. The germline V and J ends were trimmed by 3 bases and 3 bases, with 4 bases remaining between them. This CDR3 contains 12 residues. The V gene's germline CDR1 is SEHNR and CDR2 FQNEAQ (reference sequence).

This chain joins TRBV18 and TRBJ2-7; maybe TRBD2 (5 bases). From germline, CDR1 is KGHSH and CDR2 LQKENI. With 2 bases removed from V and 7 bases from J, the gap between germline ends came to 18 bases. CDR3 length equals 15 residues. This CDR3 reads CASSPNPEIPGEQYF. The CDR3 nucleotides read TGTGCCAGCTCACCAAACCCGGAAATTCCGGGAGAGCAGTACTTC.

This sequence joins TRBV7-9 and TRBJ2-3; D may be TRBD2 (5 bases). Looked up from germline, CDR1 is SEHNR and CDR2 is FQNEAQ (reference sequence). This CDR3 spans 16 amino acids. Trimming took off 7 bases at V and 0 bases at J, with 17 bases between the two ends. As DNA, the CDR3 is TGTGCCAGCACCAACCTGGAGGAGCTGAGCACAGATACGCAGTATTTT. Translating gives CASTNLEELSTDTQYF.

V is TRBV7-2 and J is TRBJ2-2; D may be TRBD2 (6 bases). Deletions cut 1 base from V and 1 base from J, with 7 bases between. This CDR3 has 15 amino acids. Germline CDR1 is SGHTA and CDR2 is FQGNSA. The CDR3 nucleotides read TGTGCCAGCAGCTTAGTAGCGGAGAACACCGGGGAGCTGTTTTTT. Its protein product is CASSLVAENTGELFF.

The V and J genes are TRBV4-1 and TRBJ2-1, with 12 bases fitting TRBD2. V shed 2 bases and J 9 bases; nucleotides not matched to a gene: 5. The V gene's germline CDR1 is MGHRA and CDR2 YSYEKL. The CDR3 consists of 15 residues. For the CDR3, the DNA is TGCGCCAGCAGCCAACCGACTAGCGGGAGACCTGAGCAGTTCTTC. Protein: CASSQPTSGRPEQFF.

V gene TRBV10-3 combines with J gene TRBJ2-2, with D perhaps TRBD1 (6 bases). Germline V lookup: CDR1 ENHRY, CDR2 SYGVKD. The CDR3 contains 16 residues. Trimming shortened V by 0 bases and J by 0 bases, and 8 bases separated the two germline ends. CDR3 nucleotide sequence: TGTGCCATCAGTGAGTCGACAGGATCGAACACCGGGGAGCTGTTTTTT. This translates into CAISESTGSNTGELFF.